The 7 T cell receptor beta chains reported below all come from one sample, sequenced in a study of low-dose radiotherapy and immunotherapy resistance in tumors. Both TCRalpha and TCRbeta chains were reverse transcribed with V-gene-specific primers. For amplifying TCRs, the PCR ran for 20 to 25 cycles with Phusion, which was used together with a constant-region primer and the adapter on the V primers. TCRdb called the reads again in MiXCR, with one record for every CDR3 protein. Of around 64,000 distinct CDR3 sequences listed, about 30% are singletons. As to time point: before trial treatment. This material consisted of PBMCs, taken before treatment. The source is a male donor with rectosigmoid adenocarcinoma.

This clonotype was counted many times. The CDR3 is CASSIDMSGRADEQFF. DNA of the CDR3: TGTGCCAGTAGTATAGATATGAGCGGGAGGGCCGATGAGCAGTTCTTC. The genes are TRBV19 and TRBJ2-1, with 10 bases aligning to TRBD2. The V and J ends lost 0 bases and 8 bases, in that order; junction bases with no gene match: 7. This CDR3 spans 16 amino acids. Germline V lookup: CDR1 LNHDA, CDR2 SQIVND (reference sequence).

There are many counts of this clonotype. The chain links TRBV7-2 to TRBJ2-7; no clear D. CDR1 and CDR2 (germline): SGHTA, FQGNSA. Trimming took 5 bases from V and 2 from J, leaving 4 bases between them. The CDR3 spans 11 residues. CDR3 nucleotides: TGTGCCAGCAGCGCTGCCTACGAGCAGTACTTC. The encoded protein is CASSAAYEQYF.

The V call is TRBV27, the J call TRBJ1-5; the D is unclear. Trimming stripped 3 bases from V and 3 bases from J, with 12 bases between. Per the germline V gene, CDR1 is MNHEY and CDR2 is SMNVEV (reference sequence). The CDR3 runs 15 residues. The CDR3 reads CASSFSTSPNQPQHF. CDR3 bases: TGTGCCAGCAGTTTCTCCACTTCCCCCAATCAGCCCCAGCATTTT.

The chain joins TRBV28 to TRBJ2-3; 8 bases align to TRBD2. The CDR3 spans 15 residues. Germline CDR1 reads MDHEN; CDR2 reads SYDVKM. J lost 3 bases, V lost 7 bases, and 9 bases had no gene match. The chain's CDR3 is CASTRGGSGTDTQYF. DNA for the CDR3: TGTGCCAGCACCCGGGGGGGTAGCGGGACAGATACGCAGTATTTT. The full variable domain, rest sourced from reference TRBV28 and TRBJ2-3, is DVKVTQSSRYLVKRTGEKVFLECVQDMDHENMFWYRQDPGLGLRLIYFSYDVKMKEKGDIPEGYSVSREKKERFSLILESASTNQTSMYLCASTRGGSGTDTQYFGPGTRLTVL.

This clonotype occurred once. The likely explanation is a read error, given a far larger clone one base away. V gene TRBV19 combines with J gene TRBJ2-7; D tentatively fits TRBD1 or TRBD2 (5 bases each). Germline assignment: CDR1 LNHDA and CDR2 SQIVND (reference sequence). The CDR3 has 13 amino acids. V gave up 4 bases and J gave up 7 bases, with 14 bases separating them. Here the CDR3 reads CASSTPRENEQYF. CDR3 coding DNA: TGTGCCAGTAGTACCCCCAGGGAGAATGAGCAGTACTTC.

The CDR3 is CASSLRGLNTEAFF. For the CDR3, the DNA is TGTGCCAGCAGTTTAAGGGGTTTGAACACTGAAGCTTTCTTT. The rearrangement uses TRBV12-3 or TRBV12-4 and TRBJ1-1, with D maybe TRBD1 (5 bases). V lost 2 bases to trimming and J lost 0 bases, with 7 bases between them. CDR3 length equals 14 residues.

This clonotype was found many times. The chain recombines TRBV4-2 with TRBJ2-4; a possible D gene is TRBD2 (6 bases). Trimming took 0 bases from V and 7 from J, leaving 16 bases between them. Germline CDR1 reads LGHNA; CDR2 reads YNFKEQ. CDR3 length: 16 residues. The CDR3 DNA reads as TGTGCCAGCAGCCAAGATGAGTGGGGTCGGGGGAACATTCAGTACTTC. Translation gives CASSQDEWGRGNIQYF.